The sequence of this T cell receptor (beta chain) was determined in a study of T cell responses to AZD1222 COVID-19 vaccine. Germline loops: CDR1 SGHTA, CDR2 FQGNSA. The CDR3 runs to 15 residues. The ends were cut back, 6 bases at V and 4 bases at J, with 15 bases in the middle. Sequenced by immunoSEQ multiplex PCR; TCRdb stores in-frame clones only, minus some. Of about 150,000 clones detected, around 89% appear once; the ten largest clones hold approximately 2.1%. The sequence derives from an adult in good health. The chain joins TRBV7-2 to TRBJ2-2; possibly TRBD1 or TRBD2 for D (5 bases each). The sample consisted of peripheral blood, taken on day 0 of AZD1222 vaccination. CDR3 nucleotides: TGTGCCAGCAGGGGGAAACTTGGGGGCACCGGGGAGCTGTTTTTT. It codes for CASRGKLGGTGELFF.